The present T cell receptor beta chain was sequenced within a study of T cell responses to AZD1222 COVID-19 vaccine. Libraries were prepared by immunoSEQ multiplex PCR; TCRdb keeps only in-frame clonotypes and omits some of them. Here the sample spans about 78,000 clones, roughly nine tenths being singletons. General observations from the study: Two doses of AZD1222 preceded a rise in Spike-specific TCR breadth and depth.

This clone was counted between two and nine times. Its antigen is currently unknown. Germline lookup yields CDR1 LNHDA and CDR2 SQIVND (reference sequence). Germline trimming cut 6 bases from V and 7 bases from J; bases unmatched to any gene: 11. The CDR3 totals 15 residues. The rearrangement links TRBV19 to TRBJ2-1; TRBD2 matches 8 bases. This clonotype was sampled from an adult in good health. Specimen: peripheral blood, collected on day 0 of AZD1222 vaccination. The CDR3 protein is CASSPPGRGLNEQFF. The DNA for the CDR3 is TGTGCCAGTAGCCCCCCCGGGAGGGGCTTGAATGAGCAGTTCTTC.